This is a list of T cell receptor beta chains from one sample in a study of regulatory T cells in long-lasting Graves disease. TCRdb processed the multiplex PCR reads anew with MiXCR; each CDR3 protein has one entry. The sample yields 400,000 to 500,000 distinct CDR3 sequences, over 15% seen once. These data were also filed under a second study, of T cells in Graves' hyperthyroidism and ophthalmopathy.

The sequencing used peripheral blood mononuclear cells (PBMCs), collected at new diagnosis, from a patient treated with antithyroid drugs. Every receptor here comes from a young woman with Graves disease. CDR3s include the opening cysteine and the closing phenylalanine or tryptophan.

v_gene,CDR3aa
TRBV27,CASRVRRETPAYNEQFF
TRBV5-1,CASSSGLVSTDTQYF
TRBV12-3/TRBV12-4,CASSLVSGGSNQPQHF
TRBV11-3,CASSARDRENTGELFF
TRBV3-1,CASSQAGGLGEAFF
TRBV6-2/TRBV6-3,CASSFGGSQETQYF
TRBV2,CASSEGVAGGPFNEQYF
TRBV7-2,CASSLTGVPSYEQYF
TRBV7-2,CASSFQGAEGQPQHF
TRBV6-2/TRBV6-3,CASTLAEGGYNEQFF
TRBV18,CASSSRRDTEAFF
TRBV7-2,CASSSDPLSGNTIYF
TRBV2,CASRIAGEQFF
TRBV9,CASSGILTSGRFGTQYF
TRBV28,CASSSWEGQGHQPQHF
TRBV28,CASHIYLANHNEQFF
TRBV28,CASSRTGGRNEQFF
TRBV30,CACNTGTSDNNYEQYF
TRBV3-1,CASSQGPSPNQPQHF
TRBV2,CASRTGEANEQFF
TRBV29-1,CSVVGTSGREDNEQFF
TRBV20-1,CSARDGSGAGNTIYF
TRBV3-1,CASSQRGSYEQYF
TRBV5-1,CASSLEGARETQYF
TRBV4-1,CASSPPVDSSNTGELFF
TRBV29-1,CSAQRDFGYEQYF